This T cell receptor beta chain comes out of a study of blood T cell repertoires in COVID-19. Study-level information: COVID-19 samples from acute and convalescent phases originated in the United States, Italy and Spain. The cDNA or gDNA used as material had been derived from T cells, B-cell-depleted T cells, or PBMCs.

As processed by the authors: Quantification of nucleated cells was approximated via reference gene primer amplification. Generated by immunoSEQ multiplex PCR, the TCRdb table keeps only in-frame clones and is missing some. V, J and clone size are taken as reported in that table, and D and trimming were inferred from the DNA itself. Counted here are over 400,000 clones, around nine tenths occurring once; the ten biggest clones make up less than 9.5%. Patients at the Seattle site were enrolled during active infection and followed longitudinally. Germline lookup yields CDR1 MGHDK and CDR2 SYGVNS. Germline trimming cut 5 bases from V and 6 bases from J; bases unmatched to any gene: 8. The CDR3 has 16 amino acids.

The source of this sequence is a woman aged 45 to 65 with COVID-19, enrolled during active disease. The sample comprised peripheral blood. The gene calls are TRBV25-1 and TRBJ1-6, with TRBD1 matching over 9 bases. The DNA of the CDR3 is TGTGCCAGCAGTCTCTTCGGGACAGGGCTTAATTCACCCCTCCACTTT. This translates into CASSLFGTGLNSPLHF. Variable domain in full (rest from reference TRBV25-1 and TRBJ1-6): EADIYQTPRYLVIGTGKKITLECSQTMGHDKMYWYQQDPGMELHLIHYSYGVNSTEKGDLSSESTVSRIRTEHFPLTLESARPSHTSQYLCASSLFGTGLNSPLHFGNGTRLTVT.